This T cell receptor beta chain comes out of a study of cytomegalovirus exposure and HLA in healthy donors (dated by TCRdb to about 2017). Study-wide context: The 500 to 800 repertoires of the first cohort and the approximately 110 validation repertoires were produced on the same platform, according to a later analysis. The study combined high-throughput TCR immunosequencing, statistical association of individual TCRs with disease status, and machine learning to predict cytomegalovirus infection status. The aim of the study was to test whether cataloging public T cell receptors could identify signatures of past pathogen exposure. A separate validation cohort of approximately 120 different subjects was used in addition to the roughly 640-subject first cohort. General findings and caveats noted by the study authors: A few of the identified cytomegalovirus-associated TCR beta chains were confirmed in vitro to be specific for cytomegalovirus antigens. According to the authors, the approach could potentially be generalized to other disease states and immunological phenotypes. All 120 or so repertoires were used to score co-occurrence in the validation cohort in a later analysis, because that analysis had no HLA typing for the cohort. Most TCR sequences were observed very rarely across donors, whereas some public TCRs were present in many individuals. Cytomegalovirus status was reported to be diagnosed by the classifier with high specificity and sensitivity in both the original and validation cohorts. The study listed 170 or so TCR beta chains as associated with cytomegalovirus. In a later analysis, TCRs clustered in the first cohort were found to also tend to co-occur in the approximately 120 validation repertoires, with about 93% of cluster scores above 0.

Library construction relied on the immunoSEQ multiplex PCR assay. The original pipeline was this. A statistical classification framework was built to diagnose cytomegalovirus status from the catalog of TCR beta chain sequences. Imported from immuneACCESS, the table was reduced by TCRdb to in-frame sequences with V and J called. These copies leave out some clones; in studies compared against another copy, an unresolved V gene accounts for under half, and the cause of the remainder is not known. Clonal size and the V and J genes are those of that table, whereas D and trimming came from the DNA. In this sample the table shows 90,000 to 100,000 clones, 85% to 95% of which occur a single time. The ten largest make up about 1.1% of the sample. Separate from the approximately 700-subject first cohort, the validation cohort of roughly 110 subjects was the group to which the donors belonged. Regarding this clone: Its binding antigen is unknown. Within one base of it there is no much larger clone, and no base qualities were kept.

Via the germline V gene (reference sequence), CDR1 is GTSNPN and CDR2 SVGIG. V has 0 bases trimmed and J has 8 bases trimmed; junction bases matching no gene number 7. The CDR3 goes from the cysteine to the phenylalanine over 15 residues. Just the 45-base CDR3 DNA is kept, in frame starting at base 1. Here the chain combines TRBV30 and TRBJ2-1; 10 nucleotides in the junction match TRBD2. The specimen sequenced was PBMCs. This clonotype was obtained from a woman aged 25 to 39 in good health and CMV-seropositive. The CDR3 corresponds to CAWSVQLAGRHEQFF. The DNA sequence is TGTGCCTGGAGTGTCCAACTAGCGGGAAGGCATGAGCAGTTCTTC.